Below are 28 T cell receptor beta chains sequenced from a single sample in a study of blood T cell repertoires in COVID-19. Profiling relied on immunoSEQ multiplex PCR, and the TCRdb table lists in-frame clones only, not all of them. Of about 140,000 clones in the sample, roughly 80% are singletons; the top ten hold 3.5% to 4.5%. What was sequenced was peripheral blood. The receptors stem from a woman aged 55 to 70 with acute or convalescent COVID-19.

The chain combines TRBV6-5 with TRBJ2-2; no definite D call. Per germline, CDR1 MNHEY and CDR2 SVGAGI. CDR3 size: 11 residues. V was clipped by 8 bases and J by 1 base, with 2 bases between them. CDR3 nucleotide sequence: TGTGCCAGCCGGAACACCGGGGAGCTGTTTTTT. The encoded protein is CASRNTGELFF.

V usage is TRBV30 and J usage is TRBJ1-5; D may be TRBD1 (6 bases). Germline V gene sequence: CDR1 GTSNPN, CDR2 SVGIG (reference sequence). The CDR3 has 13 amino acids. The V end lost 2 bases, the J end lost 5 bases, and 10 bases lay between the germline ends. The CDR3 here is CAWSTQGDQPQHF. The CDR3 DNA reads TGTGCCTGGAGTACACAGGGCGATCAGCCCCAGCATTTT.

This clone has just a few counts. The gene calls are TRBV7-2 and TRBJ2-7; TRBD2 matches at 11 bases. Looked up from germline, CDR1 is SGHTA and CDR2 is FQGNSA. V dropped 1 base and J dropped 6; count of bases not matched to a gene: 14. This CDR3 is 18 amino acids long. CDR3 sequence: CASSLESSGRQSLREQYF. The CDR3 DNA sequence: TGTGCCAGCAGCTTAGAGTCTAGCGGGAGGCAAAGTCTCCGCGAGCAGTACTTC.

This clone was picked up one time. The J gene is TRBJ2-7, the V gene TRBV6-5; TRBD1 matches at 11 bases. Germline V gene lookup returns CDR1 MNHEY and CDR2 SVGAGI. The CDR3 sequence is 15 residues long. V lost 6 bases to trimming and J lost 4 bases; unmatched junction nucleotides: 8. The CDR3 spells CASRAGQGVGYEQYF. CDR3 DNA: TGTGCCAGCAGGGCGGGACAGGGGGTCGGGTACGAGCAGTACTTC.

The V gene is TRBV7-2, the J gene TRBJ2-1; no reliable D call. Per germline, CDR1 SGHTA and CDR2 FQGNSA. With 1 base removed from V and 4 bases from J, the gap between germline ends came to 11 bases. CDR3 length equals 15 residues. In DNA form, the CDR3 reads TGTGCCAGCAGCTTAGATCCGGCTAGGTACAATGAGCAGTTCTTC. This translates into CASSLDPARYNEQFF.

The chain employs TRBV6-6 and TRBJ2-7, with a weak D call TRBD2 (5 bases). Germline assignment: CDR1 MNHNY and CDR2 SVGAGI (reference sequence). V was pared by 5 bases and J by 3 bases, with 11 bases between. The CDR3 consists of 13 residues. The CDR3 nucleotides read TGTGCCAGCAGTCTAACCCGGGACTACGAGCAGTACTTC. Translation gives CASSLTRDYEQYF.

This clone was picked up one time. This chain joins TRBV19 and TRBJ2-2; D unclear. The CDR3 extends over 14 amino acids. V was clipped by 3 bases and J by 6 bases, with 11 bases between them. The germline V gene encodes CDR1 LNHDA and CDR2 SQIVND (reference sequence). The CDR3 nucleotides read TGTGCCAGTAGTATCCTCTATCTCGCCGGGGAGCTGTTTTTT. It is translated as CASSILYLAGELFF.

This chain links TRBV4-1 with TRBJ2-5; 8 nucleotides match TRBD2. This CDR3 region has 16 residues. Germline V lookup: CDR1 MGHRA, CDR2 YSYEKL. V lost 5 bases to trimming and J lost 5 bases; unmatched junction nucleotides: 13. CDR3 in DNA: TGCGCCAGCAGCAAAGGCCTTATGGGACTAGGGGAGACCCAGTACTTC. Translation gives CASSKGLMGLGETQYF.

V usage is TRBV4-2 and J usage is TRBJ2-5; 7 bases map to TRBD1. V lost 0 bases to trimming and J lost 4 bases; unmatched junction nucleotides: 5. There are 15 residues in the CDR3. Germline CDR1 and CDR2: LGHNA and YNFKEQ. The CDR3 sequence is CASSQEGRQGETQYF. The CDR3 coding sequence is TGTGCCAGCAGCCAAGAGGGGAGACAGGGAGAGACCCAGTACTTC.

This clone has a handful of counts. This chain joins TRBV5-1 and TRBJ2-7, with a weak D call TRBD1 (6 bases). Germline V CDR1 and CDR2: SGHRS, YFSETQ. Trimming cost V 4 bases and J 2 bases, with 10 bases left between them. This CDR3 contains 13 residues. As DNA, the CDR3 is TGCGCCAGCAGCACCGGGACAACCTACGAGCAGTACTTC. This codes for CASSTGTTYEQYF.

The chain has TRBV7-9 and TRBJ2-1; no firm D call. There are 14 residues in the CDR3. Germline loops: CDR1 SEHNR, CDR2 FQNEAQ (reference sequence). Trimming took 3 bases from V and 0 from J, leaving 6 bases between them. CDR3 sequence reads: CASSLASSYNEQFF. The DNA of the CDR3 is TGTGCCAGCAGCTTGGCTAGCTCCTACAATGAGCAGTTCTTC.

The J gene is TRBJ1-3, the V gene TRBV10-2; a weak D match, TRBD1 (6 bases). This CDR3 has 15 amino acids. Germline loops: CDR1 WSHSY, CDR2 SAAADI. The V end lost 3 bases, the J end lost 2 bases, and 11 bases lay between the germline ends. The CDR3 DNA reads TGCGCCAGCAGTGACGGGACACCCGCTGGAAACACCATATATTTT. It codes for CASSDGTPAGNTIYF.

The V and J genes are TRBV4-3 and TRBJ2-7, with D possibly matching TRBD1 (6 bases). In germline, CDR1 is LGHNA, CDR2 YSLEER. The ends were cut back, 0 bases at V and 4 bases at J, with 10 bases in the middle. CDR3 length equals 14 residues. CDR3 nucleotides: TGCGCCAGCAGCCAAGATCCAGGGGCATACGAGCAGTACTTC. This codes for CASSQDPGAYEQYF.

V is TRBV14 and J is TRBJ2-3, with 9 bases fitting TRBD2. CDR3 length: 12 residues. Trimming took 2 bases from V and 10 from J; bases not matched to a gene: 1. Germline assignment: CDR1 SGHDN and CDR2 FVKESK. The chain's CDR3 is CASSQPSGAQYF. The CDR3 DNA reads as TGTGCCAGCAGCCAACCTAGCGGGGCGCAGTATTTT.

This sequence joins TRBV5-1 and TRBJ1-5, with TRBD1 identical over 11 bases. The germline V gene encodes CDR1 SGHRS and CDR2 YFSETQ. There are 16 residues in the CDR3. V shed 3 bases, J shed 4 bases, and the junction held 6 bases outside the gene matches. CDR3 coding DNA: TGCGCCAGCAGCTCCGGGACAGGGGGTAATAATCAGCCCCAGCATTTT. Protein product: CASSSGTGGNNQPQHF.

The chain recombines TRBV5-1 with TRBJ2-3; 9 bases are a match to TRBD2. Germline V CDR1 and CDR2: SGHRS, YFSETQ. The CDR3 covers 16 residues. The J segment lost 6 bases and the V segment lost 4 bases, leaving 12 bases of the junction unmatched. The CDR3 protein is CASSITGASGTDTQYF. CDR3 nucleotides: TGCGCCAGCAGCATAACGGGGGCTAGCGGGACGGATACGCAGTATTTT.

This clone was detected only once. The gene calls are TRBV30 and TRBJ1-2, with D possibly matching TRBD1 (5 bases). V was shortened by 2 bases and J by 8 bases, with 12 bases between the two germline ends. The V gene's germline CDR1 is GTSNPN and CDR2 SVGIG (reference sequence). The CDR3 is 12 residues long. The CDR3 region is CAWSRQYEGYTF. The CDR3 DNA reads as TGTGCCTGGAGTCGACAGTATGAGGGCTACACCTTC.

This chain connects TRBV6-5 to TRBJ1-2; TRBD1 is a possible D gene (5 bases). Germline CDR1 reads MNHEY; CDR2 reads SVGAGI. V lost 8 bases, J lost 2 bases, and 6 bases lay in between. This CDR3 region has 11 residues. The CDR3 loop is CASRGNYGYTF. In DNA form, the CDR3 reads TGTGCCAGCCGGGGGAACTATGGCTACACCTTC.

This clone was seen only once. The chain carries TRBV4-3 and TRBJ2-3; TRBD1 matches 10 bases. The junction had 10 bases not matched to a gene; V was cut back by 6 bases and J by 10 bases. The CDR3 covers 14 residues. Germline V lookup: CDR1 LGHNA, CDR2 YSLEER. The CDR3 coding sequence is TGCGCCAGCAGTCCCGGGACAGGGGTGTACCCGCAGTATTTT. Encoded protein: CASSPGTGVYPQYF.

CDR3: CSVVNRVVNIQYF. CDR3 in DNA: TGCAGCGTTGTTAACAGGGTGGTAAACATTCAGTACTTC. This chain joins TRBV29-1 and TRBJ2-4; weak D call: TRBD1 (6 bases). Trimming left V 4 bases short and J 6 bases short, with 13 bases between. Germline lookup yields CDR1 SQVTM and CDR2 ANQGSEA. The CDR3 is 13 amino acids.

The rearrangement links TRBV25-1 to TRBJ2-1; D might be TRBD1 (5 bases). The V end lost 6 bases, the J end lost 7 bases, and 19 bases lay between the germline ends. The CDR3 loop spans 15 amino acids. The germline V gene has CDR1 MGHDK and CDR2 SYGVNS. CDR3 in amino acids: CASSLGLSPGNEQFF. CDR3 DNA sequence: TGTGCCAGCAGCCTGGGGCTAAGCCCTGGGAATGAGCAGTTCTTC.

The chain carries TRBV28 and TRBJ2-1; a weak D match, TRBD1 (6 bases). The CDR3 spans 15 residues. V lost 6 bases and J 7 bases, leaving 19 bases between the germline ends. Germline-derived CDR1 and CDR2 are MDHEN and SYDVKM. CDR3 sequence reads: CASSLSVGAENEQFF. In nucleotides, the CDR3 is TGTGCCAGCAGCCTGTCGGTGGGGGCGGAAAATGAGCAGTTCTTC.

The rearrangement links TRBV15 to TRBJ1-2; possible D gene TRBD1, 5 bases. CDR3 length: 12 residues. Per germline, CDR1 LNHNV and CDR2 YYDKDF (reference sequence). Trimming removed 8 bases at V and 3 bases at J, with 10 bases between. The CDR3 DNA follows: TGTGCCACCGGGGGGGACCACTATGGCTACACCTTC. It yields the protein CATGGDHYGYTF.

On this clone: The sample carries other DNA sequences with the same CDR3. The chain joins TRBV12-3 or TRBV12-4 to TRBJ2-7; D gene uncertain. Trimming stripped 6 bases from V and 4 bases from J, with 10 bases between. The CDR3 has 12 amino acids. The CDR3 region has the DNA TGTGCCAGCAGCACATCCGGGTACGAGCAGTACTTC. As protein: CASSTSGYEQYF.

The chain employs TRBV5-1 and TRBJ2-7; 10 bases map to TRBD1. V lost 2 bases to trimming and J lost 3 bases; unmatched junction nucleotides: 5. The germline V gene has CDR1 SGHRS and CDR2 YFSETQ. The CDR3 is 15 amino acids. CDR3 sequence (DNA): TGCGCCAGCAGCTTAGGGGACAGGGGCGGCTACGAGCAGTACTTC. Its translation is CASSLGDRGGYEQYF.

Here the CDR3 DNA reads TGTGCCAGCAGTCCTATAGCGGGGGGTAGCACAGATACGCAGTATTTT. Its translation is CASSPIAGGSTDTQYF. The genes are TRBV3-1 (or the pseudogene TRBV3-2) and TRBJ2-3, with 10 positions matching TRBD2. Trimming took 6 bases from V and 0 from J; bases not matched to a gene: 6. The germline gives CDR1 LGHDT, CDR2 YNNKEL (reference sequence). There are 16 residues in the CDR3.

V gene TRBV27 combines with J gene TRBJ1-4, with D unclear. The CDR3 extends over 14 amino acids. The V end was cut by 8 bases, the J end by 5 bases, with 15 bases between. CDR1 and CDR2 from the germline V gene are MNHEY and SMNVEV (reference sequence). CDR3 in DNA: TGTGCCAGCCCCACCGGGAGACCGAATGAAAAACTGTTTTTT. This sequence encodes CASPTGRPNEKLFF.

This clone has a handful of counts. CDR3 in DNA: TGCGCCAGGGGTGAAAGGCCCGGGACAGGCGAGTACACTGAAGCTTTCTTT. It yields the protein CARGERPGTGEYTEAFF. V is TRBV5-1 and J is TRBJ1-1; 8 bases align to TRBD1. V shed 8 bases, J shed 3 bases, and the junction held 18 bases outside the gene matches. The CDR3 has 17 amino acids. Germline-derived CDR1 and CDR2 are SGHRS and YFSETQ.